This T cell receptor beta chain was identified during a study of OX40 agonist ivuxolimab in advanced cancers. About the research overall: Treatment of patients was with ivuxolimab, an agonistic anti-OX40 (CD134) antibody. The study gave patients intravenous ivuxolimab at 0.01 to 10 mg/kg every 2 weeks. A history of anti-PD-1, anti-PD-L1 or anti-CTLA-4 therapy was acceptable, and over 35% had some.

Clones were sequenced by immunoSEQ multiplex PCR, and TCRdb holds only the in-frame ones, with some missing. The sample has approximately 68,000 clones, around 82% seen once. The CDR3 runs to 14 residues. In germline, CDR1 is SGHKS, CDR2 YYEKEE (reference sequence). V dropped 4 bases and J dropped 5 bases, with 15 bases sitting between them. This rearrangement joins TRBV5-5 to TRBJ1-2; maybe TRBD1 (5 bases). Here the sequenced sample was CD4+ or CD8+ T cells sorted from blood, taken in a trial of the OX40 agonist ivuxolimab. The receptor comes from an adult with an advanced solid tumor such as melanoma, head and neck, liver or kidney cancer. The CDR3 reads CASSRDARGYGYTF. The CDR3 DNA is TGTGCCAGCAGCAGGGACGCAAGGGGATATGGCTACACCTTC.